Listed below are T cell receptor beta chains from one sample, sequenced in a study of shared clonotypes between healthy human individuals. Assay used: immunoSEQ multiplex PCR; TCRdb lists only in-frame clones, some missing. The table has 550,000 to 600,000 clones, 95% to 98% seen once. The sequenced sample was naive CD8+ T cells sorted from blood. The receptor source for this set is a man younger than 45 in good health. The CDR3 runs from the conserved cysteine through the conserved F or W. A D gene is named only where the DNA matches it firmly. Size is stated for part of the rows, as once, few or many counts, or as a class when the clone is expanded.

V gene: TRBV27; D gene: -; J gene: TRBJ2-1; clone size: -; CDR3 DNA: TGTGCCAGCAGTTTTAGAATGGCCCCCCGGGCGGAGCAGTTCTTC; CDR3 protein: CASSFRMAPRAEQFF
V gene: TRBV7-6; D gene: TRBD2; J gene: TRBJ2-1; clone size: -; CDR3 DNA: TGTGCCAGCAGCGCAGAAGCGGGATTTAACAATGAGCAGTTCTTC; CDR3 protein: CASSAEAGFNNEQFF
V gene: TRBV28; D gene: TRBD1; J gene: TRBJ2-7; clone size: -; CDR3 DNA: TGTGCCAGCGCCCTGGGACAGGGACCCTACGAGCAGTACTTC; CDR3 protein: CASALGQGPYEQYF
V gene: TRBV4-1; D gene: -; J gene: TRBJ2-3; clone size: -; CDR3 DNA: TGCGCCAGCAGACAGGAGAGCACAGATACGCAGTATTTT; CDR3 protein: CASRQESTDTQYF
V gene: TRBV25-1; D gene: -; J gene: TRBJ1-1; clone size: -; CDR3 DNA: TGTGCCAGCAGTGAATCGGGATACGGTGAAGCTTTCTTT; CDR3 protein: CASSESGYGEAFF
V gene: TRBV5-4; D gene: TRBD1; J gene: TRBJ1-4; clone size: once; CDR3 DNA: TGTGCCAGCAGCTTTGGGACAGGCTATAATGAAAAACTGTTTTTT; CDR3 protein: CASSFGTGYNEKLFF
V gene: TRBV27; D gene: -; J gene: TRBJ2-1; clone size: -; CDR3 DNA: TGTGCCAGCAGTTTATCGGGGCCCGGAGGGGGCAATGAGCAGTTCTTC; CDR3 protein: CASSLSGPGGGNEQFF
V gene: TRBV4-1; D gene: -; J gene: TRBJ2-2; clone size: -; CDR3 DNA: TGCGCCAGCAGCCAAGATCGAATTAATCTGAACACCGGGGAGCTGTTTTTT; CDR3 protein: CASSQDRINLNTGELFF
V gene: TRBV5-6; D gene: -; J gene: TRBJ1-4; clone size: -; CDR3 DNA: TGTGCCAGCAGCACAGCCACCTCCTGGGGTGAAAAACTGTTTTTT; CDR3 protein: CASSTATSWGEKLFF
V gene: TRBV7-6; D gene: -; J gene: TRBJ2-7; clone size: -; CDR3 DNA: TGTGCCAGCAGCTCCCATACCGGGACAGCGGGACACGAGCAGTACTTC; CDR3 protein: CASSSHTGTAGHEQYF
V gene: TRBV5-1; D gene: -; J gene: TRBJ2-3; clone size: -; CDR3 DNA: TGCGCCAGCAGCTTAGCGCTAGCTTTAACAGATACGCAGTATTTT; CDR3 protein: CASSLALALTDTQYF
V gene: TRBV6-1; D gene: TRBD2; J gene: TRBJ2-7; clone size: -; CDR3 DNA: TGTGCCAGCAGTGGGATAGCGGGAGGACCTGACGAGCAGTACTTC; CDR3 protein: CASSGIAGGPDEQYF
V gene: TRBV6-6; D gene: TRBD1; J gene: TRBJ2-7; clone size: -; CDR3 DNA: TGTGCCAGCAACCGACCCGGGACAGACAGGACCTACGAGCAGTACTTC; CDR3 protein: CASNRPGTDRTYEQYF
V gene: TRBV6-6; D gene: -; J gene: TRBJ1-1; clone size: -; CDR3 DNA: TGTGCCAGCAGAAGGAACACTGAAGCTTTCTTT; CDR3 protein: CASRRNTEAFF
V gene: TRBV6-6; D gene: TRBD1; J gene: TRBJ2-1; clone size: -; CDR3 DNA: TGTGCCAGCAGTTCCCATTGGACAGGCTACAATGAGCAGTTCTTC; CDR3 protein: CASSSHWTGYNEQFF
V gene: TRBV29-1; D gene: -; J gene: TRBJ1-1; clone size: -; CDR3 DNA: TGCAGCGTTGAAGAGTGGGCCACTGAAGCTTTCTTT; CDR3 protein: CSVEEWATEAFF
V gene: TRBV30; D gene: TRBD2; J gene: TRBJ2-1; clone size: -; CDR3 DNA: TGTGCCTGGACTAGCGGGATCGGCTCCTACAATGAGCAGTTCTTC; CDR3 protein: CAWTSGIGSYNEQFF
V gene: TRBV14; D gene: -; J gene: TRBJ2-1; clone size: -; CDR3 DNA: TGTGCCAGCAGCCAAGTTCTAGCGAAAAATGAGCAGTTCTTC; CDR3 protein: CASSQVLAKNEQFF
V gene: TRBV27; D gene: -; J gene: TRBJ1-2; clone size: -; CDR3 DNA: TGTGCCAGCAGTTTTAGCCCCACGGGCTATGGCTACACCTTC; CDR3 protein: CASSFSPTGYGYTF
V gene: TRBV7-2; D gene: TRBD2; J gene: TRBJ2-7; clone size: -; CDR3 DNA: TGTGCCAGCAGCTCGCTAGCGGGTACCTGGAACGAGCAGTACTTC; CDR3 protein: CASSSLAGTWNEQYF
V gene: TRBV27; D gene: -; J gene: TRBJ2-1; clone size: -; CDR3 DNA: TGTGCCAGCAGTTTAGGGGGGAGAAGGGTCAATGAGCAGTTCTTC; CDR3 protein: CASSLGGRRVNEQFF
V gene: TRBV2; D gene: -; J gene: TRBJ1-2; clone size: -; CDR3 DNA: TGTGCCAGCGAGCAAGCTAACTATGGCTACACCTTC; CDR3 protein: CASEQANYGYTF
V gene: TRBV28; D gene: -; J gene: TRBJ2-7; clone size: -; CDR3 DNA: TGTGCCAGCAGCTCTCACGCCTCCTACGAGCAGTACTTC; CDR3 protein: CASSSHASYEQYF
V gene: TRBV7-2; D gene: -; J gene: TRBJ1-5; clone size: -; CDR3 DNA: TGTGCCAGCAGCAAAGGGGTCCCCGATAGCAATCAGCCCCAGCATTTT; CDR3 protein: CASSKGVPDSNQPQHF
V gene: TRBV5-4; D gene: -; J gene: TRBJ2-7; clone size: once; CDR3 DNA: TGTGCCAGCAGTTTCGGGTCTCTCAGAAACCCCTACGAGCAGTACTTC; CDR3 protein: CASSFGSLRNPYEQYF
V gene: TRBV9; D gene: -; J gene: TRBJ2-1; clone size: -; CDR3 DNA: TGTGCCAGCAGCGCCCCCCCGGCCTACAATGAGCAGTTCTTC; CDR3 protein: CASSAPPAYNEQFF
V gene: TRBV5-8; D gene: TRBD1; J gene: TRBJ2-7; clone size: -; CDR3 DNA: TGTGCCAGCAGCAGACCGGGACAGCCTTACGAGCAGTACTTC; CDR3 protein: CASSRPGQPYEQYF
V gene: TRBV5-5; D gene: -; J gene: TRBJ1-1; clone size: -; CDR3 DNA: TGTGCCAGCAGCCTCCCGGTATCTTCTGAAGCTTTCTTT; CDR3 protein: CASSLPVSSEAFF
V gene: TRBV9; D gene: TRBD1; J gene: TRBJ1-1; clone size: once; CDR3 DNA: TGTGCCAGCAGCGGGACAGGGGCTACGTTCACTGAAGCTTTCTTT; CDR3 protein: CASSGTGATFTEAFF
V gene: TRBV6-5; D gene: -; J gene: TRBJ1-1; clone size: -; CDR3 DNA: TGTGCCAGCAGTCCTCGGGGCGGGAACACTGAAGCTTTCTTT; CDR3 protein: CASSPRGGNTEAFF
V gene: TRBV27; D gene: -; J gene: TRBJ2-7; clone size: -; CDR3 DNA: TGTGCCAGCAGCAGGTATGGGAGGCAGCAGTACTTC; CDR3 protein: CASSRYGRQQYF
V gene: TRBV27; D gene: TRBD2; J gene: TRBJ2-2; clone size: -; CDR3 DNA: TGTGCCAGCAGTTTTCTAGCGGGAAGGACCGGGGAGCTGTTTTTT; CDR3 protein: CASSFLAGRTGELFF
V gene: TRBV5-4; D gene: -; J gene: TRBJ1-2; clone size: -; CDR3 DNA: TGTGCCAGCAGCTTGGGGGTTGGCTACACCTTC; CDR3 protein: CASSLGVGYTF
V gene: TRBV11-2; D gene: -; J gene: TRBJ2-7; clone size: -; CDR3 DNA: TGTGCCAGCAGCTTAAACGTGGCCTACGAGCAGTACTTC; CDR3 protein: CASSLNVAYEQYF
V gene: TRBV9; D gene: TRBD1; J gene: TRBJ1-2; clone size: -; CDR3 DNA: TGTGCCAGCAGCGACCGCGGACAGGGCTATAACTATGGCTACACCTTC; CDR3 protein: CASSDRGQGYNYGYTF
V gene: TRBV18; D gene: -; J gene: TRBJ2-5; clone size: -; CDR3 DNA: TGTGCCAGCTCATCTATAGGACAGACTAAGCTAGCCCAGTACTTC; CDR3 protein: CASSSIGQTKLAQYF
V gene: TRBV14; D gene: -; J gene: TRBJ1-1; clone size: -; CDR3 DNA: TGTGCCAGCAGCCCGAGGGCGGGCCTGTACACTAACACTGAAGCTTTCTTT; CDR3 protein: CASSPRAGLYTNTEAFF
V gene: TRBV7-9; D gene: -; J gene: TRBJ2-7; clone size: -; CDR3 DNA: TGTGCCAGCAGCAATCTTCCGGGACCAGAGAAATACGAGCAGTACTTC; CDR3 protein: CASSNLPGPEKYEQYF
V gene: TRBV11-2; D gene: TRBD2; J gene: TRBJ2-5; clone size: -; CDR3 DNA: TGTGCCAGCAGCCTCAACGGGGCGGGGGACCAAGAGACCCAGTACTTC; CDR3 protein: CASSLNGAGDQETQYF
V gene: TRBV11-3; D gene: TRBD1; J gene: TRBJ2-1; clone size: -; CDR3 DNA: TGTGCCAGCAGCTCCCGCGACAGGGGAAGCTCCTACAATGAGCAGTTCTTC; CDR3 protein: CASSSRDRGSSYNEQFF
V gene: TRBV7-7; D gene: -; J gene: TRBJ2-1; clone size: -; CDR3 DNA: TGTGCCAGCAGTTCGAGTCTGAGCTCCTACAATGAGCAGTTCTTC; CDR3 protein: CASSSSLSSYNEQFF
V gene: TRBV2; D gene: -; J gene: TRBJ1-2; clone size: once; CDR3 DNA: TGTGCCAGCAGTACCGCTATTTTGACAGAGCTCTCTAACTATGGCTACACCTTC; CDR3 protein: CASSTAILTELSNYGYTF
V gene: TRBV27; D gene: TRBD1; J gene: TRBJ2-2; clone size: -; CDR3 DNA: TGTGCCAGCAGCCCAGGGGGCTGGTCCGGGGAGCTGTTTTTT; CDR3 protein: CASSPGGWSGELFF
V gene: TRBV9; D gene: TRBD1; J gene: TRBJ2-7; clone size: -; CDR3 DNA: TGTGCCAGCAGCGTAGAGGGACAGGGGGGGTACGAGCAGTACTTC; CDR3 protein: CASSVEGQGGYEQYF
V gene: TRBV25-1; D gene: TRBD1; J gene: TRBJ1-4; clone size: -; CDR3 DNA: TGTGCCAGCAGTACCCACAGGGGAGAACTGTTTTTT; CDR3 protein: CASSTHRGELFF
V gene: TRBV2; D gene: -; J gene: TRBJ1-3; clone size: -; CDR3 DNA: TGTGCCAGCTGCGGGGGAAACACCATATATTTT; CDR3 protein: CASCGGNTIYF
V gene: TRBV6-5; D gene: -; J gene: TRBJ1-1; clone size: -; CDR3 DNA: TGTGCCAGCACCGCCACAATGAACACTGAAGCTTTCTTT; CDR3 protein: CASTATMNTEAFF
V gene: TRBV7-9; D gene: -; J gene: TRBJ2-5; clone size: -; CDR3 DNA: TGTGCCAGCATCACGGACGGCGTGTGGCAAGAGACCCAGTACTTC; CDR3 protein: CASITDGVWQETQYF
V gene: TRBV27; D gene: -; J gene: TRBJ2-3; clone size: once; CDR3 DNA: TGTGCCAGCAGTTTAGGGATACTAAGCACAGATACGCAGTATTTT; CDR3 protein: CASSLGILSTDTQYF
V gene: TRBV6-4; D gene: -; J gene: TRBJ2-1; clone size: once; CDR3 DNA: TGTGCCAGCAGTTCGGGACACGACCATAATGAGCAGTTCTTC; CDR3 protein: CASSSGHDHNEQFF
V gene: TRBV28; D gene: -; J gene: TRBJ2-1; clone size: -; CDR3 DNA: TGTGCCAGCAGTCACCTGACGAGTTTCAATGAGCAGTTCTTC; CDR3 protein: CASSHLTSFNEQFF
V gene: TRBV5-4; D gene: TRBD2; J gene: TRBJ2-6; clone size: -; CDR3 DNA: TGTGCCAGCAGCTTACTAGCGGCGTACTCTGGGGCCAACGTCCTGACTTTC; CDR3 protein: CASSLLAAYSGANVLTF
V gene: TRBV27; D gene: TRBD2; J gene: TRBJ2-3; clone size: -; CDR3 DNA: TGTGCCAGCAGCTTGAAGATAGCGGGCGGCACAGATACGCAGTATTTT; CDR3 protein: CASSLKIAGGTDTQYF
V gene: TRBV2; D gene: TRBD1; J gene: TRBJ2-6; clone size: once; CDR3 DNA: TGTGCCAGACAGGGGTTCCCCTCTGGGGCCAACGTCCTGACTTTC; CDR3 protein: CARQGFPSGANVLTF
V gene: TRBV4-1; D gene: -; J gene: TRBJ2-7; clone size: -; CDR3 DNA: TGCGCCAGCAGCCAAGAGCGTACGGTGGGTTACGAGCAGTACTTC; CDR3 protein: CASSQERTVGYEQYF
V gene: TRBV2; D gene: -; J gene: TRBJ1-2; clone size: once; CDR3 DNA: TGTGCCAGCAGGGGGGGACACCGGAGGTATGGCTACACCTTC; CDR3 protein: CASRGGHRRYGYTF
V gene: TRBV30; D gene: -; J gene: TRBJ1-1; clone size: -; CDR3 DNA: TGTGCCTGGAGTGACCTTGCCCTGAACACTGAAGCTTTCTTT; CDR3 protein: CAWSDLALNTEAFF
V gene: TRBV11-2; D gene: -; J gene: TRBJ2-7; clone size: -; CDR3 DNA: TGTGCCAGCAGCCCATTGTACGAGCAGTACTTC; CDR3 protein: CASSPLYEQYF
V gene: TRBV7-8; D gene: TRBD2; J gene: TRBJ2-7; clone size: -; CDR3 DNA: TGTGCCAGCAGCACCCCGCGGGACGTAATAACTGGGGGGGTCTACGAGCAGTACTTC; CDR3 protein: CASSTPRDVITGGVYEQYF
V gene: TRBV13; D gene: TRBD1; J gene: TRBJ2-7; clone size: -; CDR3 DNA: TGTGCCAGCAGCGGACCATCTAGGACAGGGACTTACGAGCAGTACTTC; CDR3 protein: CASSGPSRTGTYEQYF